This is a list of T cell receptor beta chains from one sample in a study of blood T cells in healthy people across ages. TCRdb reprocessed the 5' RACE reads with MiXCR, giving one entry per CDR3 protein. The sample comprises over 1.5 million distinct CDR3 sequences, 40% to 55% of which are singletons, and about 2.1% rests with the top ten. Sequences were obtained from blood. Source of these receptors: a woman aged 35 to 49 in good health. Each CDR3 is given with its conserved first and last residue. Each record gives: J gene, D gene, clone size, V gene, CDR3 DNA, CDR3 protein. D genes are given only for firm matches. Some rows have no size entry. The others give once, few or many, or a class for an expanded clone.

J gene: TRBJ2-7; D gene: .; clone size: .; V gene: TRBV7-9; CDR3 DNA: TGTGCCAGCACCTTTGGTTTTTATGGACAGCCCTCCTACGAGCAGTACTTC; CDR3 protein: CASTFGFYGQPSYEQYF
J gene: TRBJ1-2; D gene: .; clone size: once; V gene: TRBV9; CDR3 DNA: TGTGCCAGCAGCAAAGAAGAGGGGTTGGGCTATGGCTACACCTTC; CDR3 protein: CASSKEEGLGYGYTF
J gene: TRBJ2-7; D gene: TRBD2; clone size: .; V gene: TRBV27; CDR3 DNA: TGTGCCAGCAGTTTACCGTCTAGCGGTGGAACCTACGAGCAGTACTTC; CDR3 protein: CASSLPSSGGTYEQYF
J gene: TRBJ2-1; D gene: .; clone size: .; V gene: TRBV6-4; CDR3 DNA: TGTGCCAGCAGTGACTCGAACCATGAGCAGTTCTTC; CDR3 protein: CASSDSNHEQFF
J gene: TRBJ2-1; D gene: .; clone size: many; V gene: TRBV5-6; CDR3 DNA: TGTGCCAGCAGCTTAGGCTCCCGGGGAGGCAATGAGCAGTTCTTC; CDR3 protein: CASSLGSRGGNEQFF
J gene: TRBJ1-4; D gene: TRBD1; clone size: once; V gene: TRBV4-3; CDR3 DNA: TGCGCCAGCAGCCAAGATAGCCAGGGGGGAGGTAATGAAAAACTGTTTTTT; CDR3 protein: CASSQDSQGGGNEKLFF
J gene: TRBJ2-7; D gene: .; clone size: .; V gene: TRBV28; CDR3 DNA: TGTGCCAGCAGTTTTTATCCCGAGTTAGGGGAGCAGTACTTC; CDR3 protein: CASSFYPELGEQYF
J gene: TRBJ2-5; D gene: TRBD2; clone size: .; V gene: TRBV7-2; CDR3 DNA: TGTGCCAGCAGCTTGGCCTGGGTGGGGGGGGAGACCCAGTACTTC; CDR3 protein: CASSLAWVGGETQYF
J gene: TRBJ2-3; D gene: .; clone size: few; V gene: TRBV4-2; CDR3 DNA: TGTGCCAGCAGCCAAGAATTGGCTCGCACAGATACGCAGTATTTT; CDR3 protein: CASSQELARTDTQYF
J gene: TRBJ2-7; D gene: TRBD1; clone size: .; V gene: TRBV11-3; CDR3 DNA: TGTGCCAGCAGCCGACAGGGTACGCCCTACGAGCAGTACTTC; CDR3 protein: CASSRQGTPYEQYF
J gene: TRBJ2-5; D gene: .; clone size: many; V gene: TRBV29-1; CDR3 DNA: TGCAGCGGTGGGCCCCAAGAGACCCAGTACTTC; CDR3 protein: CSGGPQETQYF